The entry below gives a single T cell receptor (beta chain) sequence along with its context. The antigen it binds to is not known. Per-nucleotide qualities are absent, and no much larger clonotype sits a single base away. The donors were included in the validation cohort of over a hundred subjects, a group kept apart from the roughly 670-subject first cohort. The sample belongs to a study of cytomegalovirus exposure and HLA in healthy donors (dated 2017 in TCRdb). About the investigation overall: The roughly 700 repertoires of the first cohort and the 110 or so validation repertoires were produced on the same platform, according to a later analysis. The study combined high-throughput TCR immunosequencing, statistical association of individual TCRs with disease status, and machine learning to predict cytomegalovirus infection status. Besides the first cohort of some 670 subjects, a separate validation cohort made up of about 120 different subjects was used. The study aimed to test whether cataloging public T cell receptors could reveal signatures of past pathogen exposure.

V is trimmed back by 5 bases and J by 4 bases, and the junction contains 4 bases that no gene match accounts for. According to the germline V gene, CDR1 reads SGHRS and CDR2 reads YFSETQ. CDR3 length: 14 amino acids, cysteine to phenylalanine. Only the CDR3 portion is preserved as DNA: 42 bases, with reading frame beginning at the first base. Libraries were prepared through the immunoSEQ multiplex PCR assay. The study's processing was this. A statistical classification framework was built for diagnosing cytomegalovirus status from the catalog of TCR beta chain sequences. The table was pulled from immuneACCESS by TCRdb, which kept in-frame rearrangements only. Such tables lose some clones; where checked, under half of the loss comes from unresolved V genes, and the rest has no known cause. That table is the source of V, J and clone size, and D and trimming were worked out from the DNA. The sample profile shows about 43,000 clones; around 90% of them were found once. The top ten constitute less than 6.5% of the sample.

Study-level results and caveats: Of the cluster scores, 90% to 95% were above 0 in a later analysis, which found that TCRs clustered in the first cohort also tended to co-occur in the 120 or so validation repertoires. In the study, roughly 160 TCR beta chains were listed as associated with cytomegalovirus. According to the authors, the approach could potentially be generalized to other disease states and immunological phenotypes. A later analysis had no HLA typing for the validation cohort, so co-occurrence there was scored across all 130 or so repertoires. In vitro tests confirmed that a few of the cytomegalovirus-associated TCR beta chains recognize cytomegalovirus antigens. Cytomegalovirus status was reported to be diagnosed by the classifier with high specificity and sensitivity in both the original and validation cohorts. While some public TCRs were present in many individuals, most TCR sequences turned up only very rarely across donors.

This TCR came from a man between 18 and 29 years old in good health and CMV-seronegative. Sequencing used PBMCs. This receptor chain uses TRBV5-1 and TRBJ2-1; TRBD1 aligns with 9 central bases. The CDR3 sequence is CASRSGTGYNEQFF. The sequence in DNA is TGCGCCAGCAGGTCCGGGACAGGGTACAATGAGCAGTTCTTC.